This is a list of T cell receptor beta chains from one sample in a study of shared clonotypes between healthy human individuals. Repertoires were generated with immunoSEQ multiplex PCR, while TCRdb's copy carries only in-frame clones and drops some. The data hold under 1,900,000 clones, with approximately 98.5% observed a single time. The material sequenced was naive CD4+ T cells sorted from blood. The receptors come from a man under 40 in good health. The CDR3 runs from the conserved cysteine through the conserved F or W. The D gene is left open where the match is weak. The listing skips clone size in some rows; elsewhere it reads once, few, many or a size class.

length	D	size	V	J	CDR3	DNA
18	-	-	TRBV5-4	TRBJ2-2	CASSSAKTGATNTGELFF	TGTGCCAGCAGCTCCGCCAAAACAGGAGCTACGAACACCGGGGAGCTGTTTTTT
16	-	-	TRBV19	TRBJ2-1	CASSSPQEPGGDEQFF	TGTGCCAGTAGTAGTCCTCAAGAGCCCGGAGGGGATGAGCAGTTCTTC
16	TRBD2	-	TRBV5-1	TRBJ2-1	CASSLPGLAGGNEQFF	TGCGCCAGCAGCTTGCCGGGACTAGCGGGAGGCAATGAGCAGTTCTTC
17	-	-	TRBV7-8	TRBJ2-7	CASSTYPPQGRAYEQYF	TGTGCCAGCAGCACGTATCCCCCACAGGGCCGTGCCTACGAGCAGTACTTC
14	-	-	TRBV11-2	TRBJ2-4	CASSPRGGRVIQYF	TGTGCCAGCAGCCCCAGAGGGGGGCGCGTCATTCAGTACTTC
14	-	-	TRBV7-8	TRBJ2-3	CASSRDRDRDTQYF	TGTGCCAGCAGCCGAGATAGAGACCGGGATACGCAGTATTTT
15	-	-	TRBV5-4	TRBJ2-5	CASSLGIPLSETQYF	TGTGCCAGCAGCTTGGGCATTCCTCTGAGCGAGACCCAGTACTTC
14	TRBD1	-	TRBV29-1	TRBJ1-2	CSVGQGAANYGYTF	TGCAGCGTTGGACAGGGGGCTGCTAACTATGGCTACACCTTC
16	-	-	TRBV30	TRBJ2-1	CAWDLTSEGRYNEQFF	TGTGCCTGGGATCTGACCTCCGAGGGCCGCTATAATGAGCAGTTCTTC
15	-	-	TRBV28	TRBJ1-2	CASSPPGRPSYGYTF	TGTGCCAGCAGTCCCCCGGGACGTCCCAGCTATGGCTACACCTTC
14	-	-	TRBV7-3	TRBJ1-3	CASSPDSTGNTIYF	TGTGCCAGCAGCCCCGACAGTACCGGAAACACCATATATTTT
13	-	-	TRBV10-3	TRBJ2-7	CAISMGPPYEQYF	TGTGCCATCAGTATGGGACCGCCATACGAGCAGTACTTC
15	TRBD2	-	TRBV19	TRBJ2-1	CASSMRLAGGNEQFF	TGTGCCAGTAGTATGCGCCTAGCGGGAGGCAATGAGCAGTTCTTC
16	-	once	TRBV18	TRBJ1-2	CASSPPGYGGDYGYTF	TGTGCCAGCTCACCACCGGGGTATGGGGGCGACTATGGCTACACCTTC
14	-	-	TRBV6-5	TRBJ2-5	CASSWGQHGETQYF	TGTGCCAGCAGTTGGGGCCAACACGGAGAGACCCAGTACTTC
14	TRBD2	-	TRBV28	TRBJ2-3	CASSAGGFTDTQYF	TGTGCCAGCAGTGCGGGAGGGTTCACAGATACGCAGTATTTT
11	-	-	TRBV20-1	TRBJ2-1	CSVIEYNEQFF	TGCAGTGTAATAGAGTACAATGAGCAGTTCTTC
15	TRBD2	-	TRBV5-1	TRBJ2-1	CASSLVASGYSEQFF	TGCGCCAGCAGCTTGGTGGCTAGCGGTTACAGCGAGCAGTTCTTC
11	-	-	TRBV19	TRBJ2-5	CASSIDETQYF	TGTGCCAGTAGTATAGATGAGACCCAGTACTTC
15	-	once	TRBV14	TRBJ2-7	CASMQGGVRLYEQYF	TGTGCCAGCATGCAAGGGGGGGTGCGTCTCTACGAGCAGTACTTC
13	TRBD1	-	TRBV7-2	TRBJ2-7	CASSFRDSREQYF	TGTGCCAGCAGCTTTCGGGACAGTCGCGAGCAGTACTTC
18	TRBD2	-	TRBV5-1	TRBJ2-7	CASSISAGWRERGLEQYF	TGCGCCAGCAGCATCTCCGCCGGGTGGCGGGAGCGGGGCCTGGAGCAGTACTTC
14	-	-	TRBV6-1	TRBJ2-2	CASNPPKNTGELFF	TGTGCCAGCAATCCACCTAAGAACACCGGGGAGCTGTTTTTT
15	-	-	TRBV6-5	TRBJ1-3	CASSYGKSSGNTIYF	TGTGCCAGCAGTTATGGCAAGAGCTCTGGAAACACCATATATTTT
18	-	once	TRBV15	TRBJ2-1	CATSSGDPGRRSYNEQFF	TGTGCCACCAGCAGTGGTGACCCCGGGAGAAGGTCCTACAATGAGCAGTTCTTC
17	-	-	TRBV5-4	TRBJ2-4	CASSSRAGTEEKNIQYF	TGTGCCAGCAGCTCCAGGGCGGGTACGGAGGAGAAAAACATTCAGTACTTC
16	-	-	TRBV27	TRBJ2-3	CASSFNWGAPTDTQYF	TGTGCCAGCAGTTTTAATTGGGGGGCCCCCACAGATACGCAGTATTTT
15	-	-	TRBV7-8	TRBJ2-2	CASSLVPGNTGELFF	TGTGCCAGCAGCTTAGTTCCGGGGAACACCGGGGAGCTGTTTTTT
15	-	-	TRBV5-1	TRBJ2-7	CASSSTWGFSYEQYF	TGCGCCAGCAGCTCCACCTGGGGATTCTCTTACGAGCAGTACTTC
14	-	-	TRBV9	TRBJ2-1	CASSARVTGNEQFF	TGTGCCAGCAGCGCCCGGGTCACCGGTAATGAGCAGTTCTTC
14	TRBD1	-	TRBV15	TRBJ1-3	CATSPGQNLNTIYF	TGTGCCACCAGCCCGGGACAGAATCTAAACACCATATATTTT
13	-	-	TRBV10-3	TRBJ2-7	CAITQASSYEQYF	TGTGCCATCACACAGGCCTCCTCCTACGAGCAGTACTTC
17	TRBD2	-	TRBV2	TRBJ2-3	CASSGLAGGQVVDTQYF	TGTGCCAGCAGTGGACTAGCGGGAGGACAGGTGGTAGATACGCAGTATTTT
14	-	-	TRBV5-1	TRBJ2-7	CASSPEGGKYEQYF	TGCGCCAGCAGTCCAGAGGGGGGCAAATACGAGCAGTACTTC
15	TRBD2	-	TRBV18	TRBJ2-1	CASSPTSGSDNEQFF	TGTGCCAGCTCACCCACTAGCGGGAGTGATAATGAGCAGTTCTTC
15	-	-	TRBV5-1	TRBJ2-3	CASSAFPLVGDTQYF	TGCGCCAGCAGCGCCTTCCCCTTGGTGGGGGATACGCAGTATTTT
15	-	-	TRBV18	TRBJ2-1	CASSPGAASYNEQFF	TGTGCCAGCTCACCCGGAGCGGCCTCCTACAATGAGCAGTTCTTC
13	-	-	TRBV29-1	TRBJ2-4	CSVDSSVGNIQYF	TGCAGCGTTGATAGTTCGGTCGGAAACATTCAGTACTTC
11	-	-	TRBV20-1	TRBJ2-7	CSASSGDEQYF	TGCAGTGCTAGCTCAGGGGACGAGCAGTACTTC
16	-	-	TRBV2	TRBJ2-3	CASAQGQAVWTDTQYF	TGTGCCAGCGCCCAGGGGCAGGCTGTTTGGACAGATACGCAGTATTTT
12	-	-	TRBV28	TRBJ2-7	CASTLPSNEQYF	TGTGCCAGCACCCTCCCCTCTAACGAGCAGTACTTC
14	-	-	TRBV5-4	TRBJ2-7	CASSLRGENYEQYF	TGTGCCAGCAGCTTGCGAGGAGAAAACTACGAGCAGTACTTC
14	-	once	TRBV29-1	TRBJ1-3	CSIQGGATGNTIYF	TGCAGCATTCAGGGAGGCGCGACTGGAAACACCATATATTTT
16	-	-	TRBV9	TRBJ1-4	CASSVGQVATNEKLFF	TGTGCCAGCAGCGTAGGTCAGGTTGCAACTAATGAAAAACTGTTTTTT
14	-	-	TRBV27	TRBJ1-5	CASSPRGKGQPQHF	TGTGCCAGCAGTCCCCGCGGGAAGGGGCAGCCCCAGCATTTT
15	-	-	TRBV9	TRBJ2-1	CASSVEPRGSGEQFF	TGTGCCAGCAGCGTAGAACCTCGCGGGTCGGGTGAGCAGTTCTTC
13	-	-	TRBV2	TRBJ1-1	CASRAEPNTEAFF	TGTGCCAGCAGGGCGGAACCGAACACTGAAGCTTTCTTT
17	TRBD2	-	TRBV2	TRBJ2-2	CASRAIGGTANTGELFF	TGTGCCAGCCGCGCCATCGGGGGGACGGCGAACACCGGGGAGCTGTTTTTT